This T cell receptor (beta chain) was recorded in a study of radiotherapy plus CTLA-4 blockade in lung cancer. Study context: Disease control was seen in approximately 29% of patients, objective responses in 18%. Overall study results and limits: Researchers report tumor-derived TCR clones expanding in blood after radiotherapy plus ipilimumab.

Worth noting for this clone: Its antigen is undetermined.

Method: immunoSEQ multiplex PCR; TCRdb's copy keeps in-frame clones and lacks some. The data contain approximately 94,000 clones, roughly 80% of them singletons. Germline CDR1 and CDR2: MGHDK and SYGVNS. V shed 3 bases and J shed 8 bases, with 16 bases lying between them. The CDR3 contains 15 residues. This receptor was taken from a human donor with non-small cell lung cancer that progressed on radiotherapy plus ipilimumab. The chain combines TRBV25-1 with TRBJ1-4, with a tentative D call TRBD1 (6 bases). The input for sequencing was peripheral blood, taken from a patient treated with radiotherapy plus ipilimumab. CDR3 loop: CASSDSRGAGEKLFF. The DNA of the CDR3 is TGTGCCAGCAGTGACTCAAGGGGGGCAGGAGAAAAACTGTTTTTT.